The clone carrying this T cell receptor beta chain was seen once. The data are from a study of beta chain features in type 1 diabetes. This CDR3 is 11 amino acids long. Trimming removed 7 bases from V and 4 bases from J, with 11 bases in between. CDR1 is SQVTM and CDR2 is ANQGSEA in the germline V gene. Since all of the isolated RNA was reverse transcribed, expressed TCRB transcripts were what got sequenced. Generated by immunoSEQ multiplex PCR, the TCRdb table keeps only in-frame clones and is missing some. Here the sample spans tens of thousands of clones, roughly 69% being singletons. The sample comprised Tregs from blood. The chain combines TRBV29-1 with TRBJ2-7; D is perhaps TRBD2 (5 bases). This TCR was recovered from a woman between 40 and 50 years old in good health. This chain's CDR3 is CSAASGYEQYF. CDR3 in DNA: TGCAGCGCCGCCTCGGGATACGAGCAGTACTTC.